Each of the 30 T cell receptor beta chains below was sequenced from the same sample in a study of blood T cell repertoires in COVID-19. The assay was immunoSEQ multiplex PCR, and TCRdb's table has in-frame clones only and misses some. The table has approximately 110,000 clones, approximately 84% seen once; the top ten hold 8.1%. The sequencing input was peripheral blood. These receptors were obtained from a woman aged 40 to 50 with acute or convalescent COVID-19.

This clone appeared once. V and J are TRBV6-6 and TRBJ2-6, with 8 bases lining up with TRBD2. J lost 2 bases, V lost 6 bases, and 3 bases had no gene match. The germline gives CDR1 MNHNY, CDR2 SVGAGI (reference sequence). This CDR3 region has 15 residues. CDR3 coding DNA: TGTGCCAGCAGCAACGGGGGGGCTGGGGCCAACGTCCTGACTTTC. The encoded protein is CASSNGGAGANVLTF.

The J gene is TRBJ2-7, the V gene TRBV11-2; 8 bases fit TRBD2. CDR3 size: 16 residues. Germline loops: CDR1 SGHAT, CDR2 FQNNGV. Trimming removed 0 bases from V and 3 bases from J; junction bases left unmatched: 7. CDR3 sequence: CASSLDWRGAFYEQYF. CDR3 sequence (DNA): TGTGCCAGCAGCTTAGATTGGCGGGGGGCCTTCTACGAGCAGTACTTC.

The chain couples TRBV5-1 to TRBJ2-1; 9 bases map to TRBD1. CDR1 and CDR2 from the germline V gene are SGHRS and YFSETQ. V lost 4 bases and J lost 6; bases outside the gene matches: 17. The CDR3 runs 18 residues. CDR3 coding DNA: TGCGCCAGCAGCAGGTCGCCGGTTTGGGGACAGGGTTCCAATGAGCAGTTCTTC. Translation: CASSRSPVWGQGSNEQFF.

The genes are TRBV7-9 and TRBJ1-1, with D tentatively TRBD1 (5 bases). Trimming left V 7 bases short and J 1 base short, with 13 bases between. Germline loops: CDR1 SEHNR, CDR2 FQNEAQ (reference sequence). This CDR3 comprises 14 residues. CDR3 protein: CASTLTGGNTEAFF. The CDR3 DNA reads as TGTGCCAGCACCCTCACCGGGGGGAACACTGAAGCTTTCTTT.

The chain recombines TRBV5-1 with TRBJ1-4; weak D call: TRBD1 (6 bases). Trimming took 0 bases from V and 4 from J, leaving 19 bases between them. The CDR3 totals 18 residues. Per the germline V gene, CDR1 is SGHRS and CDR2 is YFSETQ. DNA for the CDR3: TGCGCCAGCAGCTTGGCCGGTCGGGGGGCGCAGGGTAATGAAAAACTGTTTTTT. It is translated as CASSLAGRGAQGNEKLFF.

This clone was detected only once. The V gene is TRBV5-4, the J gene TRBJ1-6; D is perhaps TRBD1 (5 bases). CDR3 length equals 15 residues. The V end was cut by 4 bases, the J end by 5 bases, with 13 bases between. Germline CDR1 is SGHNT and CDR2 is YYREEE (reference sequence). The CDR3 loop reads CASSPQGANNSPLHF. In nucleotides, the CDR3 is TGTGCCAGCAGCCCGCAAGGGGCCAATAATTCACCCCTCCACTTT. Combining the CDR3 with reference TRBV5-4 and TRBJ1-6 gives the whole variable domain ETGVTQSPTHLIKTRGQQVTLRCSSQSGHNTVSWYQQALGQGPQFIFQYYREEENGRGNFPPRFSGLQFPNYSSELNVNALELDDSALYLCASSPQGANNSPLHFGNGTRLTVT.

The sample holds a few counts of this clone. The chain links TRBV4-1 to TRBJ2-2; weak D call: TRBD2 (5 bases). The CDR3 consists of 15 residues. Germline values: CDR1 MGHRA, CDR2 YSYEKL. The V end lost 4 bases, the J end lost 0 bases, and 9 bases lay between the germline ends. CDR3 coding DNA: TGCGCCAGCAGCCTCCCCGGGGCGAACACCGGGGAGCTGTTTTTT. Translating it yields CASSLPGANTGELFF.

This clone was found a few times. V gene TRBV2 combines with J gene TRBJ1-6, with 7 bases that match TRBD1. This CDR3 has 16 residues. Germline lookup yields CDR1 SNHLY and CDR2 FYNNEI. V trimming: 3 bases; J trimming: 9 bases; junction bases outside the gene matches: 11. CDR3 protein: CASSERQGDMVSPLHF. The CDR3 region has the DNA TGTGCCAGCAGTGAGAGACAGGGAGATATGGTTTCACCCCTCCACTTT.

The chain employs TRBV7-9 and TRBJ1-6; 7 bases fit TRBD1. V dropped 8 bases and J dropped 6; count of bases not matched to a gene: 10. Germline V gives CDR1 SEHNR, CDR2 FQNEAQ (reference sequence). The CDR3 covers 15 residues. Here the CDR3 reads CASGPGTEPNSPLHF. DNA for the CDR3: TGTGCCAGCGGCCCCGGGACAGAGCCTAATTCACCCCTCCACTTT.

The DNA of the CDR3 is TGTGCCAGCAACACAGGGCGGGAGACCCAGTACTTC. Its protein is CASNTGRETQYF. The rearrangement links TRBV6-1 to TRBJ2-5, with D perhaps TRBD1 (6 bases). The V end lost 7 bases, the J end lost 5 bases, and 11 bases lay between the germline ends. Germline-derived CDR1 and CDR2 are MNHNS and SASEGT. This CDR3 spans 12 amino acids.

The V call is TRBV9, the J call TRBJ2-2; TRBD2 agrees at 9 bases. V shed 4 bases and J 7 bases; nucleotides not matched to a gene: 8. CDR3 length: 15 residues. The germline CDR1 and CDR2 sequences are SGDLS and YYNGEE. CDR3 sequence: CASSPSLAGYGELFF. Written as DNA, the CDR3 is TGTGCCAGCAGCCCTAGCCTAGCGGGGTACGGGGAGCTGTTTTTT.

The V gene is TRBV19, the J gene TRBJ1-1; D uncertain. The ends were cut back, 5 bases at V and 0 bases at J, with 7 bases in the middle. CDR3 length: 13 residues. Germline V lookup: CDR1 LNHDA, CDR2 SQIVND (reference sequence). CDR3 sequence: CASSHGMNTEAFF. As DNA, the CDR3 is TGTGCCAGTAGTCACGGGATGAACACTGAAGCTTTCTTT. The complete variable domain, with remaining parts taken from reference TRBV19 and TRBJ1-1, reads DGGITQSPKYLFRKEGQNVTLSCEQNLNHDAMYWYRQDPGQGLRLIYYSQIVNDFQKGDIAEGYSVSREKKESFPLTVTSAQKNPTAFYLCASSHGMNTEAFFGQGTRLTVV.

In its sample, this clone was seen a few times. This chain connects TRBV19 to TRBJ1-4; 8 bases match TRBD1. V gave up 5 bases and J gave up 2 bases; unmatched junction bases: 7. This CDR3 is 16 amino acids long. Germline CDR1 and CDR2: LNHDA and SQIVND (reference sequence). The chain's CDR3 is CASSSGNRGTNEKLFF. DNA for the CDR3: TGTGCCAGTAGTTCCGGGAACAGGGGGACTAATGAAAAACTGTTTTTT.

V usage is TRBV4-3 and J usage is TRBJ2-3, with D possibly TRBD1 on 5 matching bases. The CDR3 is 15 residues long. Germline V gene sequence: CDR1 LGHNA, CDR2 YSLEER. V lost 2 bases and J 0 bases, leaving 9 bases between the germline ends. The CDR3 DNA is TGCGCCAGCAGCCAAAAGACAGTCAGCACAGATACGCAGTATTTT. Amino acids: CASSQKTVSTDTQYF.

CDR3 sequence: CASMWGRQGAVEQYF. For the CDR3, the DNA is TGTGCCAGCATGTGGGGACGGCAGGGGGCTGTCGAGCAGTACTTC. The genes are TRBV6-5 and TRBJ2-7, with TRBD1 matching over 8 bases. Germline CDR1 MNHEY, CDR2 SVGAGI. With 7 bases clipped from V and 6 bases from J, the junction kept 14 bases outside the gene matches. The CDR3 is 15 amino acids.

This clone has only a few counts. The chain couples TRBV4-1 to TRBJ2-1; 14 bases are shared with TRBD2. With 0 bases clipped from V and 1 base from J, the junction kept 11 bases outside the gene matches. Looked up from germline, CDR1 is MGHRA and CDR2 is YSYEKL. CDR3 length: 21 amino acids. The CDR3 DNA reads as TGCGCCAGCAGCCAAGATCCGCCGACTAGCGGGGGGGCCCCGTCCTACAATGAGCAGTTCTTC. Translating it yields CASSQDPPTSGGAPSYNEQFF.

This clone has only one observation. V is TRBV6-5 and J is TRBJ2-3; 8 bases agree with TRBD2. Germline V gives CDR1 MNHEY, CDR2 SVGAGI. V dropped 6 bases and J dropped 3; count of bases not matched to a gene: 8. This CDR3 has 15 residues. The chain's CDR3 is CASRVAGLGTDTQYF. Here the CDR3 DNA reads TGTGCCAGCAGGGTAGCGGGGCTAGGGACAGATACGCAGTATTTT.

This chain uses TRBV5-1 with TRBJ2-7; 7 bases are a match to TRBD2. Germline V gives CDR1 SGHRS, CDR2 YFSETQ. The V segment lost 1 base and the J segment 4 bases; nucleotides outside the gene matches: 2. CDR3 length: 13 residues. As DNA, the CDR3 is TGCGCCAGCAGCTTGACGGGGGGTTACGAGCAGTACTTC. This sequence encodes CASSLTGGYEQYF.

V is TRBV30 and J is TRBJ1-5; D gene unclear. Germline values: CDR1 GTSNPN, CDR2 SVGIG (reference sequence). With 0 bases removed from V and 5 bases from J, the gap between germline ends came to 8 bases. CDR3 size: 13 residues. CDR3 amino acids: CAWSVGTDQPQHF. CDR3 nucleotides: TGTGCCTGGAGTGTCGGTACCGATCAGCCCCAGCATTTT.

The J gene is TRBJ2-7, the V gene TRBV3-1 (or the pseudogene TRBV3-2); 10 bases are shared with TRBD2. Looked up from germline, CDR1 is LGHDT and CDR2 is YNNKEL (reference sequence). The CDR3 is 14 residues long. Germline trimming cut 4 bases from V and 3 bases from J; bases unmatched to any gene: 3. The CDR3 DNA reads TGTGCCAGCAGCCCAAGCGGGGGGGACTACGAGCAGTACTTC. Translating gives CASSPSGGDYEQYF.

This clone was counted once. The chain joins TRBV5-1 to TRBJ2-1, with D tentatively TRBD1 (6 bases). The CDR3 length is 16 residues. The germline V and J ends were trimmed by 0 bases and 0 bases, with 10 bases remaining between them. Germline CDR1 is SGHRS and CDR2 is YFSETQ. The CDR3 nucleotides are TGCGCCAGCAGCTTGGAGGGGGTGAGCTCCTACAATGAGCAGTTCTTC. Translating gives CASSLEGVSSYNEQFF.

The gene calls are TRBV3-1 (or the pseudogene TRBV3-2) and TRBJ1-2; 10 nucleotides line up with TRBD1. The CDR3 is 14 residues long. Looked up from germline, CDR1 is LGHDT and CDR2 is YNNKEL (reference sequence). Trimming removed 4 bases from V and 7 bases from J; junction bases left unmatched: 6. CDR3 in DNA: TGTGCCAGCAGCCGAGCGACAGGGGGCCGTGGCTACACCTTC. Its protein is CASSRATGGRGYTF.

This sequence joins TRBV4-1 and TRBJ2-3; TRBD2 matches 10 bases. CDR1 and CDR2 from the germline V gene are MGHRA and YSYEKL. J was trimmed by 1 base and V by 2 bases; bases with no gene match: 3. There are 16 residues in the CDR3. The CDR3 DNA is TGCGCCAGCAGCCAACTCGGGACTAGCGGCACAGATACGCAGTATTTT. This sequence encodes CASSQLGTSGTDTQYF.

The chain combines TRBV5-6 with TRBJ1-4; D ambiguous. This CDR3 contains 14 residues. The germline V gene encodes CDR1 SGHDT and CDR2 YYEEEE. The ends were cut back, 4 bases at V and 5 bases at J, with 12 bases in the middle. This CDR3 reads CASSRVLLNEKLFF. The DNA for the CDR3 is TGTGCCAGCAGCCGGGTCCTCCTAAATGAAAAACTGTTTTTT.

The CDR3 sequence is CASSEGPNDRGDQPQHF. CDR3 in DNA: TGTGCCAGCAGCGAGGGGCCCAACGACAGGGGGGATCAGCCCCAGCATTTT. V gene TRBV7-9 combines with J gene TRBJ1-5; TRBD1 matches at 9 bases. The CDR3 is 17 amino acids. Germline V gene lookup returns CDR1 SEHNR and CDR2 FQNEAQ (reference sequence). V shed 5 bases, J shed 5 bases, and the junction held 13 bases outside the gene matches. Looking up the rest from reference TRBV7-9 and TRBJ1-5 gives the full variable domain: DTGVSQNPRHKITKRGQNVTFRCDPISEHNRLYWYRQTLGQGPEFLTYFQNEAQLEKSRLLSDRFSAERPKGSFSTLEIQRTEQGDSAMYLCASSEGPNDRGDQPQHFGDGTRLSIL.

Notes on this clone: The junction shows a germline mismatch at one end, possibly a read error. Other nucleotide sequences from this sample produce the same CDR3. The chain employs TRBV30 and TRBJ1-5; TRBD1 agrees at 8 bases. Germline CDR1 and CDR2: GTSNPN and SVGIG (reference sequence). This CDR3 contains 16 residues. The CDR3 reads CAWSVAPDRGVGAQHF. DNA of the CDR3: TGCGCCTGGAGTGTGGCGCCTGACAGGGGCGTAGGGGCCCAGCATTTT.

V is TRBV4-3 and J is TRBJ1-5; D not certain. Germline values: CDR1 LGHNA, CDR2 YSLEER. The V end lost 0 bases, the J end lost 1 base, and 13 bases lay between the germline ends. The CDR3 length is 17 residues. Here the CDR3 reads CASSQDLAVFSNQPQHF. In DNA, the CDR3 is TGCGCCAGCAGCCAAGATCTCGCGGTCTTCAGCAATCAGCCCCAGCATTTT.

This chain uses TRBV20-1 with TRBJ2-5; the match to TRBD1 covers 7 bases. Germline CDR1 and CDR2: DFQATT and SNEGSKA (reference sequence). V lost 4 bases to trimming and J lost 5 bases; unmatched junction nucleotides: 1. The CDR3 covers 11 residues. CDR3 sequence: CSATRGETQYF. In DNA form, the CDR3 reads TGCAGTGCTACCAGGGGGGAGACCCAGTACTTC.

The J gene is TRBJ2-6, the V gene TRBV6-2 or TRBV6-3; a weak D match, TRBD2 (6 bases). The V gene's germline CDR1 is MNHEY and CDR2 SVGEGT. The CDR3 covers 17 residues. The V end lost 1 base, the J end lost 4 bases, and 14 bases lay between the germline ends. CDR3 loop: CASSYWGVASGANVLTF. As DNA, the CDR3 is TGTGCCAGCAGTTACTGGGGGGTAGCCTCCGGGGCCAACGTCCTGACTTTC.

The chain has TRBV6-6 and TRBJ1-3; D gene uncertain. V lost 2 bases to trimming and J lost 4 bases, with 9 bases between them. In germline, CDR1 is MNHNY, CDR2 SVGAGI (reference sequence). This CDR3 is built from 14 residues. The CDR3 DNA reads as TGTGCCAGCAGTTACAACAGTGTAGGAAACACCATATATTTT. It yields the protein CASSYNSVGNTIYF.